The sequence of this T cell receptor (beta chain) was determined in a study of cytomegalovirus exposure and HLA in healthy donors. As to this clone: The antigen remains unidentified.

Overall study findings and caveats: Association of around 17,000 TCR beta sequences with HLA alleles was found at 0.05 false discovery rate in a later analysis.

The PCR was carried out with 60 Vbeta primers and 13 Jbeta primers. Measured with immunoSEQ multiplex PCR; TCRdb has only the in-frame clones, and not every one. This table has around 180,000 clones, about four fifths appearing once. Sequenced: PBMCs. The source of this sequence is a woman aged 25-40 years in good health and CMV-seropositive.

CDR3 amino acids: CASSLDSAVYGYTF. The CDR3 coding sequence is TGTGCCAGCAGCCTGGACAGTGCCGTCTATGGCTACACCTTC. The rearrangement uses TRBV11-2 and TRBJ1-2; possible D gene TRBD1, 6 bases. The germline V and J ends were trimmed by 5 bases and 4 bases, with 14 bases remaining between them. This CDR3 has 14 residues. Germline CDR1 reads SGHAT; CDR2 reads FQNNGV.